The rows below give T cell receptor beta chains drawn from one sample of a study of OX40 agonist ivuxolimab in advanced cancers. TCRdb keeps only in-frame clones here, not all; method: immunoSEQ multiplex PCR. The table lists more than 80,000 clones, more than 85% of them singletons, with roughly 0.31% in the top ten. Material: CD4+ or CD8+ T cells sorted from blood, obtained in a trial of the OX40 agonist ivuxolimab. These TCRs come from an adult with an advanced solid tumor such as melanoma, head and neck, liver or kidney cancer. The conserved cysteine and the conserved F or W are not part of the CDR3 here. Fields, in order: J gene, V gene, D gene, CDR3 protein. The D gene is left open where the match is weak.

TRBJ1-1 TRBV28 . ASSPGGTSNTEAF
TRBJ2-7 TRBV28 TRBD1 ASSLGTGPYEQY
TRBJ1-5 TRBV7-2 TRBD1 ASSQKGAGGQPQH
TRBJ2-1 TRBV11-2 TRBD2 ASRLAGVNEQF
TRBJ2-5 TRBV7-2 . ASSYSGGQETQY
TRBJ2-1 TRBV5-4 . ASSNREGNNEQF
TRBJ2-2 TRBV19 TRBD2 ASRLAEPANTGELF
TRBJ2-3 TRBV7-9 . ASSQATDTQY
TRBJ2-1 TRBV11-3 TRBD2 ASSSSGGLAGGGSYNEQF
TRBJ1-4 TRBV4-1 . ASSQWGLEKLF
TRBJ2-1 TRBV2 TRBD2 ASTSLAGGYNEQF
TRBJ1-1 TRBV7-1 TRBD1 ASSSDRGGTEAF
TRBJ2-2 TRBV5-5 TRBD2 ASRSTAGGAMKNTGELF
TRBJ1-4 TRBV19 . ASSIWGASGKLF
TRBJ2-2 TRBV11-1 TRBD2 ASSPPTSGFTGELF
TRBJ2-7 TRBV4-3 . ASSQGWGGQGHSYEQY
TRBJ2-3 TRBV27 . ASRGTGRSTDTQY
TRBJ2-3 TRBV5-1 . ASSWTESTDTQY
TRBJ1-2 TRBV30 . AWSVKGIGYGYT
TRBJ2-1 TRBV10-3 TRBD2 AISETGLADEQF
TRBJ2-5 TRBV7-7 TRBD1 ASSSRSGTGKETQY
TRBJ2-7 TRBV11-2 . ASSLAGRGEQY
TRBJ2-1 TRBV21-1 . ASSNEQPSSHNEQF
TRBJ2-6 TRBV27 . ASRPQVGESGANVLT
TRBJ2-7 TRBV28 . ASSSAGYYEQY
TRBJ2-7 TRBV4-2 . ASSQEYAVGGEQY
TRBJ1-2 TRBV5-1 TRBD1 ASSLGQGSGYT
TRBJ2-7 TRBV4-1 . ASSQPDSLYEQY
TRBJ2-7 TRBV2 . ASKLASNTYEQY
TRBJ2-7 TRBV27 TRBD2 ASSSGLAGYEQY
TRBJ2-1 TRBV7-3 . ASSLTQQTYNEQF
TRBJ2-5 TRBV15 TRBD1 ATSLRTGAQETQY
TRBJ1-5 TRBV5-5 . ASSLQQGNNQPQH
TRBJ1-5 TRBV7-9 . ASSLDSGSQPQH
TRBJ2-7 TRBV5-4 TRBD1 ASSLQGAKYEQY
TRBJ1-1 TRBV6-5 TRBD1 ASSYLDRMNTEAF
TRBJ2-2 TRBV5-1 . ASSTRGAGTGELF
TRBJ2-3 TRBV7-8 . AIRRGNTQY
TRBJ1-5 TRBV4-2 . ASSKSEGKVIQPQH
TRBJ2-7 TRBV7-2 . ASSLVPGGSYEQY
TRBJ2-7 TRBV15 . ATSTDLGYEQY
TRBJ2-5 TRBV28 . ASSLWGGDVTQY
TRBJ2-1 TRBV15 . ATSRVGPGRNEQF
TRBJ2-2 TRBV5-6 TRBD2 ASSLVLAGGYTGELF
TRBJ2-2 TRBV7-2 TRBD2 ASSSQLAGAQGELF
TRBJ2-5 TRBV9 TRBD2 ASSPSAGAETQY
TRBJ2-2 TRBV29-1 TRBD2 SAGGVGELF
TRBJ1-3 TRBV6-4 . ASRCEREGNTIY
TRBJ1-2 TRBV19 TRBD1 ASFGQGADGYT
TRBJ1-2 TRBV6-5 TRBD1 ASRDRDGYT
TRBJ1-5 TRBV6-4 . ARMDSDSNQPQH
TRBJ1-3 TRBV14 TRBD1 ASSQESRTGLKHHI
TRBJ2-7 TRBV5-8 . ASSLFAGSYEQY
TRBJ2-3 TRBV19 . ASDRTGARTDTQY